This is a list of T cell receptor beta chains from one sample in a study of T cell responses to AZD1222 COVID-19 vaccine. Assay: immunoSEQ multiplex PCR; the TCRdb copy retains only in-frame clones and omits some. This sample carries over 100,000 clones, roughly 91% of them seen once, and the ten largest clones take around 1%. Sequencing was performed on peripheral blood, taken 28 days after the second AZD1222 dose. The origin of the receptors is an adult who received the AZD1222 COVID-19 vaccine. Both conserved end residues are trimmed from each CDR3. The order of the fields is CDR3 length, J gene, V gene, CDR3 protein.

CDR3 length: 13; J gene: TRBJ2-7; V gene: TRBV5-4; CDR3 protein: ASSPTSGRPSEQY
CDR3 length: 11; J gene: TRBJ1-2; V gene: TRBV12-5; CDR3 protein: ASGLVLQSGYT
CDR3 length: 11; J gene: TRBJ2-7; V gene: TRBV28; CDR3 protein: ASSLLAYYEQY
CDR3 length: 12; J gene: TRBJ1-2; V gene: TRBV15; CDR3 protein: ATSRDFRPPIYT
CDR3 length: 13; J gene: TRBJ1-3; V gene: TRBV3-1/TRBV3-2; CDR3 protein: ASSQSAGIGNTIY
CDR3 length: 13; J gene: TRBJ2-7; V gene: TRBV2; CDR3 protein: ASRRGSDSSYEQY
CDR3 length: 14; J gene: TRBJ2-7; V gene: TRBV5-1; CDR3 protein: ASTSNRQGGTYEQY
CDR3 length: 12; J gene: TRBJ2-1; V gene: TRBV6-5; CDR3 protein: ASSYGLTQGEQF
CDR3 length: 12; J gene: TRBJ2-7; V gene: TRBV30; CDR3 protein: AWSPGGRGYEQY
CDR3 length: 10; J gene: TRBJ1-2; V gene: TRBV12-3/TRBV12-4; CDR3 protein: ASSFGKGGYT
CDR3 length: 13; J gene: TRBJ1-3; V gene: TRBV9; CDR3 protein: ASSPSPSTGNTIY
CDR3 length: 14; J gene: TRBJ2-2; V gene: TRBV9; CDR3 protein: ASSRTSGGSTGELF
CDR3 length: 15; J gene: TRBJ1-5; V gene: TRBV19; CDR3 protein: ASSPAVEGYSNQPQH
CDR3 length: 12; J gene: TRBJ1-2; V gene: TRBV2; CDR3 protein: ASSEALRGSGYT
CDR3 length: 13; J gene: TRBJ2-1; V gene: TRBV7-6; CDR3 protein: ASSLSGLEYNEQF
CDR3 length: 13; J gene: TRBJ2-7; V gene: TRBV4-2; CDR3 protein: ASSHGDREAGGQY
CDR3 length: 16; J gene: TRBJ2-1; V gene: TRBV7-3; CDR3 protein: ASSLIYATSGTRNEQF
CDR3 length: 13; J gene: TRBJ2-1; V gene: TRBV5-1; CDR3 protein: ASSLGQGAYNEQF
CDR3 length: 9; J gene: TRBJ1-1; V gene: TRBV20-1; CDR3 protein: SGGGNTEAF
CDR3 length: 10; J gene: TRBJ1-2; V gene: TRBV6-1; CDR3 protein: ASSYDRVGYT
CDR3 length: 16; J gene: TRBJ1-6; V gene: TRBV15; CDR3 protein: ATSRDGRGITPRLTLH
CDR3 length: 14; J gene: TRBJ2-3; V gene: TRBV5-4; CDR3 protein: ASSSRDRGGTDTQY
CDR3 length: 14; J gene: TRBJ2-1; V gene: TRBV5-1; CDR3 protein: ASSDPSGSSYNEQF
CDR3 length: 14; J gene: TRBJ2-7; V gene: TRBV5-1; CDR3 protein: ASSPQKAGGGYEQY
CDR3 length: 12; J gene: TRBJ2-7; V gene: TRBV6-4; CDR3 protein: ASSVGQGDAVQY
CDR3 length: 10; J gene: TRBJ1-2; V gene: TRBV25-1; CDR3 protein: ASSEFKSGYT
CDR3 length: 13; J gene: TRBJ1-4; V gene: TRBV6-5; CDR3 protein: ASSRSFNPNEKLF
CDR3 length: 13; J gene: TRBJ1-3; V gene: TRBV5-1; CDR3 protein: ASMPSLGRGNTIY
CDR3 length: 13; J gene: TRBJ2-1; V gene: TRBV20-1; CDR3 protein: SASPAGVRNNEQF
CDR3 length: 15; J gene: TRBJ2-1; V gene: TRBV29-1; CDR3 protein: SVETDGTSGRANEQF
CDR3 length: 10; J gene: TRBJ1-2; V gene: TRBV19; CDR3 protein: ASSIIGNGYT
CDR3 length: 12; J gene: TRBJ1-1; V gene: TRBV5-1; CDR3 protein: ASSQNTGWTEAF
CDR3 length: 16; J gene: TRBJ2-4; V gene: TRBV7-9; CDR3 protein: ASSLASWASLAKNIQY
CDR3 length: 14; J gene: TRBJ2-1; V gene: TRBV19; CDR3 protein: ASRRTSGRVNNEQF
CDR3 length: 13; J gene: TRBJ2-1; V gene: TRBV3-1/TRBV3-2; CDR3 protein: ASSLHGPSYNEQF
CDR3 length: 14; J gene: TRBJ1-3; V gene: TRBV4-2; CDR3 protein: ASSQDRTGWGNTIY
CDR3 length: 14; J gene: TRBJ2-2; V gene: TRBV7-3; CDR3 protein: ASSLTAGAVTGELF
CDR3 length: 14; J gene: TRBJ1-2; V gene: TRBV3-1/TRBV3-2; CDR3 protein: ASSLREGAANYGYT
CDR3 length: 13; J gene: TRBJ1-3; V gene: TRBV3-1/TRBV3-2; CDR3 protein: ASSPRVSSGNTIY
CDR3 length: 13; J gene: TRBJ2-4; V gene: TRBV10-3; CDR3 protein: AISEPGLVENIQY
CDR3 length: 12; J gene: TRBJ2-5; V gene: TRBV7-3; CDR3 protein: ASSLRTVQETQY
CDR3 length: 11; J gene: TRBJ2-3; V gene: TRBV12-3/TRBV12-4; CDR3 protein: ASSLFSTDTQY
CDR3 length: 13; J gene: TRBJ2-7; V gene: TRBV28; CDR3 protein: ASSLGGLGNDEQY
CDR3 length: 13; J gene: TRBJ1-4; V gene: TRBV5-6; CDR3 protein: ASSLGTDGLEKLF